Each of the 21 T cell receptor beta chains below was sequenced from the same sample in a study of shared clonotypes between healthy human individuals. Some clones are missing from TCRdb's copy, which holds only in-frame ones; the method was immunoSEQ multiplex PCR. Of roughly 1.5 million clones listed, roughly 98% are singletons. Sequenced input: naive CD4+ T cells sorted from blood. Described subset: CD45RA+ positively selected. These receptors were collected from a man younger than 45 in good health.

This chain links TRBV18 with TRBJ2-7; D tentatively fits TRBD1 or TRBD2 (5 bases each). CDR1 and CDR2 from the germline V gene are KGHSH and LQKENI. V was trimmed by 3 bases and J by 0 bases, leaving 12 bases between them. CDR3 length equals 15 residues. CDR3 sequence (DNA): TGTGCCAGCTCACCGGGGGTTACTAGCTCCTACGAGCAGTACTTC. The encoded protein is CASSPGVTSSYEQYF.

Here the CDR3 DNA reads TGTGCCAGTAGTATGGCGGGACAGCGGGCCTATGGCTACACCTTC. Its protein is CASSMAGQRAYGYTF. This rearrangement joins TRBV19 to TRBJ1-2; 7 nucleotides agree with TRBD1. Germline V CDR1 and CDR2: LNHDA, SQIVND (reference sequence). J was trimmed by 4 bases and V by 3 bases; bases with no gene match: 8. The CDR3 runs 15 residues.

This sequence joins TRBV10-2 and TRBJ2-3, with D possibly matching TRBD2 (6 bases). The CDR3 contains 14 residues. The germline V and J ends were trimmed by 7 bases and 6 bases, with 17 bases remaining between them. From germline, CDR1 is WSHSY and CDR2 SAAADI. The CDR3 spells CASTREWATDTQYF. As DNA, the CDR3 is TGCGCCAGCACACGGGAGTGGGCTACTGATACGCAGTATTTT.

The chain joins TRBV7-6 to TRBJ1-5; 7 nucleotides align to TRBD1. The trim removed 5 bases at V and 5 bases at J, leaving 3 bases unmatched. The germline gives CDR1 SGHVS, CDR2 FNYEAQ. There are 13 residues in the CDR3. CDR3 coding DNA: TGTGCCAGCAGCGGAGACAGGGATCAGCCCCAGCATTTT. It specifies CASSGDRDQPQHF.

V usage is TRBV7-9 and J usage is TRBJ2-1; 9 bases are shared with TRBD2. Per germline, CDR1 SEHNR and CDR2 FQNEAQ (reference sequence). This CDR3 has 16 amino acids. Losses at the gene ends were 5 bases for V and 4 bases for J; bases not matched to a gene: 9. The CDR3 DNA sequence: TGTGCCAGCAGCCCAGGACTAGCGCCTTCATACAATGAGCAGTTCTTC. It encodes CASSPGLAPSYNEQFF. Supplemented by reference TRBV7-9 and TRBJ2-1, the full variable domain reads DTGVSQNPRHKITKRGQNVTFRCDPISEHNRLYWYRQTLGQGPEFLTYFQNEAQLEKSRLLSDRFSAERPKGSFSTLEIQRTEQGDSAMYLCASSPGLAPSYNEQFFGPGTRLTVL.

The rearrangement joins TRBV27 to TRBJ2-2, with D maybe TRBD1 (5 bases). Germline values: CDR1 MNHEY, CDR2 SMNVEV (reference sequence). V lost 6 bases and J lost 4, with 12 bases in between. CDR3 size: 14 residues. The CDR3 sequence: CASRMTVGTGELFF. The CDR3 nucleotides are TGTGCCAGCAGAATGACAGTCGGCACCGGGGAGCTGTTTTTT.

The gene calls are TRBV7-9 and TRBJ2-3, with 8 bases identical to TRBD2. CDR1 SEHNR and CDR2 FQNEAQ come from the germline V gene (reference sequence). The V gene end was trimmed by 7 bases and the J gene end by 0 bases; junction bases not matched to a gene: 9. The CDR3 consists of 16 residues. CDR3 nucleotides: TGTGCCAGCACCGAGCGGGAGTTGCCTAGCACAGATACGCAGTATTTT. It encodes CASTERELPSTDTQYF. Together with reference TRBV7-9 and TRBJ2-3, the CDR3 gives the full variable domain: DTGVSQNPRHKITKRGQNVTFRCDPISEHNRLYWYRQTLGQGPEFLTYFQNEAQLEKSRLLSDRFSAERPKGSFSTLEIQRTEQGDSAMYLCASTERELPSTDTQYFGPGTRLTVL.

The rearrangement uses TRBV5-1 and TRBJ2-3; TRBD2 aligns across 11 bases. Germline V gene sequence: CDR1 SGHRS, CDR2 YFSETQ. The CDR3 runs to 17 residues. Trimming at V came to 4 bases and at J to 3 bases, leaving 10 bases not matched to a gene. CDR3: CASSPPTGTSGTDTQYF. The CDR3 nucleotides are TGCGCCAGCAGCCCCCCCACCGGGACTAGCGGAACAGATACGCAGTATTTT.

This chain links TRBV19 with TRBJ1-5; a possible D gene is TRBD1 (6 bases). Trimming left V 5 bases short and J 3 bases short, with 11 bases between. In germline, CDR1 is LNHDA, CDR2 SQIVND (reference sequence). The CDR3 sequence is 14 residues long. The CDR3 sequence is CASSFDRNNQPQHF. The CDR3 DNA follows: TGTGCCAGTAGTTTCGACAGGAACAATCAGCCCCAGCATTTT.

This clone was seen once. V gene TRBV9 combines with J gene TRBJ2-7; D possibly corresponds to TRBD1 (6 bases). Germline CDR1 and CDR2: SGDLS and YYNGEE. CDR3 length: 13 amino acids. V was clipped by 1 base and J by 6 bases, with 11 bases between them. The CDR3 spells CASSVTSGVEQYF. CDR3 DNA: TGTGCCAGCAGCGTAACCTCAGGGGTCGAGCAGTACTTC.

J is TRBJ2-7 and V is TRBV6-5; no firm D call. This CDR3 comprises 13 residues. V gave up 5 bases and J gave up 2 bases, with 10 bases separating them. Germline CDR1 MNHEY, CDR2 SVGAGI. CDR3 sequence reads: CASSLLGPYEQYF. The CDR3, as DNA: TGTGCCAGCAGTCTCCTAGGGCCCTACGAGCAGTACTTC.

The chain joins TRBV5-1 to TRBJ2-2; 9 bases are a match to TRBD1. The CDR3 has 16 residues. V dropped 3 bases and J dropped 0; count of bases not matched to a gene: 3. Per the germline V gene, CDR1 is SGHRS and CDR2 is YFSETQ. CDR3 sequence reads: CASSSTGGSNTGELFF. In DNA, the CDR3 is TGCGCCAGCAGCTCCACAGGGGGCTCGAACACCGGGGAGCTGTTTTTT.

This chain links TRBV19 with TRBJ2-5, with D hard to call. This CDR3 has 15 residues. Per germline, CDR1 LNHDA and CDR2 SQIVND (reference sequence). Trimming cost V 6 bases and J 4 bases, with 18 bases left between them. The CDR3 DNA is TGTGCCAGTAGCCTGCATCCGGGCCGTATAGAGACCCAGTACTTC. It specifies CASSLHPGRIETQYF.

Comments on this clone: The same CDR3 is also encoded by other DNA sequences in this sample. CDR3 coding DNA: TGTGCCAGCAGCCAAGTCTACGAGCAGTACTTC. It translates to CASSQVYEQYF. V usage is TRBV14 and J usage is TRBJ2-7; D gene uncertain. The CDR3 sequence is 11 residues long. Trimming left V 1 base short and J 3 bases short, with 1 base between. Germline V lookup: CDR1 SGHDN, CDR2 FVKESK.

The CDR3 DNA reads as TGTGCCAGCCAGGAGGGGAACTATGGCTACACCTTC. Translation gives CASQEGNYGYTF. The chain uses TRBV28 and TRBJ1-2; TRBD1 might be the D (5 bases). Germline V gene sequence: CDR1 MDHEN, CDR2 SYDVKM. V lost 8 bases to trimming and J lost 2 bases, with 9 bases between them. The CDR3 is 12 residues long.

The chain is built from TRBV9 and TRBJ2-3; possible D gene TRBD1, 6 bases. This CDR3 has 14 residues. Trimming shortened V by 4 bases and J by 6 bases, and 15 bases separated the two germline ends. The germline V gene has CDR1 SGDLS and CDR2 YYNGEE. CDR3 residues: CASSKTGNADTQYF. The CDR3 DNA is TGTGCCAGCAGCAAGACAGGAAACGCGGATACGCAGTATTTT.

The chain couples TRBV9 to TRBJ2-5; no definite D call. From germline, CDR1 is SGDLS and CDR2 YYNGEE. V lost 0 bases and J 4 bases, leaving 7 bases between the germline ends. The CDR3 totals 13 residues. CDR3 DNA sequence: TGTGCCAGCAGCGTAGTTGGGGTAGAGACCCAGTACTTC. Amino acid sequence: CASSVVGVETQYF.

The V and J genes are TRBV4-1 and TRBJ2-3; D is possibly TRBD2 (7 bases). Germline CDR1 is MGHRA and CDR2 is YSYEKL. The CDR3 loop spans 16 amino acids. V was pared by 1 base and J by 14 bases, with 25 bases between. Written as DNA, the CDR3 is TGCGCCAGCAGCCAAGTTACGGGGGGCGCGAGGAGTTCTTGGTATTTT. This encodes CASSQVTGGARSSWYF.

The CDR3 loop is CASSFPALGQETQYF. The CDR3 DNA is TGTGCCAGCAGCTTCCCCGCCCTTGGGCAAGAGACCCAGTACTTC. This chain uses TRBV7-9 with TRBJ2-5, with D unresolved. CDR3 length: 15 residues. Trimming shortened V by 3 bases and J by 2 bases, and 13 bases separated the two germline ends. Germline V gene lookup returns CDR1 SEHNR and CDR2 FQNEAQ (reference sequence).

This clone was observed once. V usage is TRBV5-6 and J usage is TRBJ2-1; D gene ambiguous. CDR3 size: 16 residues. Trimming took off 4 bases at V and 4 bases at J, with 18 bases between the two ends. CDR1 is SGHDT and CDR2 is YYEEEE in the germline V gene. CDR3 residues: CASSTPVGPGYNEQFF. CDR3 nucleotide sequence: TGTGCCAGCAGCACCCCGGTAGGGCCCGGGTACAATGAGCAGTTCTTC. Drawing the rest from reference TRBV5-6 and TRBJ2-1, the complete variable domain is DAGVTQSPTHLIKTRGQQVTLRCSPKSGHDTVSWYQQALGQGPQFIFQYYEEEERQRGNFPDRFSGHQFPNYSSELNVNALLLGDSALYLCASSTPVGPGYNEQFFGPGTRLTVL.

The chain uses TRBV10-3 and TRBJ2-2; 12 positions match TRBD2. CDR3 size: 15 residues. Germline trimming cut 4 bases from V and 3 bases from J; bases unmatched to any gene: 0. Germline V gives CDR1 ENHRY, CDR2 SYGVKD. The CDR3: CAISGTSGDTGELFF. The CDR3 coding sequence is TGTGCCATCAGTGGGACTAGCGGGGACACCGGGGAGCTGTTTTTT.